The next 27 T cell receptor beta chains were all read from a single sample in a study of blood T cell repertoires in COVID-19. Libraries were prepared by immunoSEQ multiplex PCR; TCRdb keeps only in-frame clonotypes and omits some of them. This table holds 250,000 to 300,000 clones, around 80% found once. Material for sequencing was PBMCs or T cells enriched from blood (not recorded which). The receptors come from a man aged 35-49 years who had been exposed to COVID-19.

This clone was found once. V gene TRBV7-9 combines with J gene TRBJ1-2; D not certain. With 1 base removed from V and 8 bases from J, the gap between germline ends came to 8 bases. The CDR3 length is 12 residues. Looked up from germline, CDR1 is SEHNR and CDR2 is FQNEAQ (reference sequence). The CDR3 protein is CASSLGFRGYTF. In DNA form, the CDR3 reads TGTGCCAGCAGCTTAGGGTTTCGGGGCTACACCTTC.

This clone was counted only a few times. The chain carries TRBV7-9 and TRBJ2-7, with D possibly TRBD1 on 6 matching bases. Trimming removed 4 bases from V and 6 bases from J, with 13 bases in between. This CDR3 comprises 13 residues. Germline values: CDR1 SEHNR, CDR2 FQNEAQ (reference sequence). CDR3 nucleotide sequence: TGTGCCAGCAGCTCCCGGACAGAGTTCGAGCAGTACTTC. It codes for CASSSRTEFEQYF.

CDR3 bases: TGTGCCAGTAATACGGAGTATAGCAATCAGCCCCAGCATTTT. Amino acids: CASNTEYSNQPQHF. The chain employs TRBV19 and TRBJ1-5; D ambiguous. V lost 7 bases, J lost 0 bases, and 10 bases lay in between. The CDR3 totals 14 residues. CDR1 is LNHDA and CDR2 is SQIVND in the germline V gene (reference sequence).

This clone was recorded once. For the CDR3, the DNA is TGCGCCAGCAGCTTCCAGGGTAGCGGGAGATATGAGCAGTTCTTC. It is translated as CASSFQGSGRYEQFF. The rearrangement links TRBV5-1 to TRBJ2-1; 9 bases line up with TRBD2. J was trimmed by 8 bases and V by 2 bases; bases with no gene match: 8. The CDR3 totals 15 residues. Germline V CDR1 and CDR2: SGHRS, YFSETQ.

V gene TRBV4-1 combines with J gene TRBJ2-3, with 7 bases aligning to TRBD2. The CDR3 loop spans 17 amino acids. Germline values: CDR1 MGHRA, CDR2 YSYEKL. The J segment lost 1 base and the V segment lost 10 bases, leaving 17 bases of the junction unmatched. The CDR3 loop is CATTYSGSVEGTDTQYF. DNA of the CDR3: TGCGCCACGACCTATAGCGGGTCGGTTGAGGGCACAGATACGCAGTATTTT.

This rearrangement joins TRBV5-6 to TRBJ1-1, with 7 nucleotides matching TRBD1. The CDR3 spans 15 residues. V lost 4 bases and J lost 4; bases outside the gene matches: 10. Germline V gene sequence: CDR1 SGHDT, CDR2 YYEEEE. CDR3 sequence (DNA): TGTGCCAGCAGCCATCGGACAGGAAGAGGCACTGAAGCTTTCTTT. This encodes CASSHRTGRGTEAFF.

The gene calls are TRBV2 and TRBJ1-5, with 9 bases that match TRBD1. Germline CDR1 reads SNHLY; CDR2 reads FYNNEI. Trimming removed 6 bases from V and 7 bases from J; junction bases left unmatched: 4. The CDR3 covers 13 residues. The CDR3 region has the DNA TGTGCCAGCAGGGGACAGGGACCACAGCCCCAGCATTTT. Residues: CASRGQGPQPQHF.

This clone was counted ten times or more. The V call is TRBV7-3, the J call TRBJ2-2; 12 bases map to TRBD1. Germline CDR1 is SGHTA and CDR2 is FQGTGA. After removal of 2 bases from V and 7 bases from J, the junction contained 8 bases not matched to a gene. This CDR3 region has 17 residues. The chain's CDR3 is CASSLGRGTGGDGELFF. Written as DNA, the CDR3 is TGTGCCAGCAGCTTAGGGCGGGGGACAGGGGGCGACGGGGAGCTGTTTTTT.

CDR3 nucleotides: TGTGCCAGCAGTTTCCGGACGGGACTAGGGTTCTGGCCCCTCCACTTT. It specifies CASSFRTGLGFWPLHF. The gene calls are TRBV27 and TRBJ1-6; tentatively, D is TRBD1 (5 bases). V shed 3 bases and J shed 13 bases, with 22 bases lying between them. Germline V gives CDR1 MNHEY, CDR2 SMNVEV (reference sequence). There are 16 residues in the CDR3.

The table lists this clone with a few counts. This chain uses TRBV5-4 with TRBJ2-1; TRBD2 matches 8 bases. V lost 9 bases to trimming and J lost 6 bases; unmatched junction nucleotides: 14. The CDR3 has 15 amino acids. The germline V gene has CDR1 SGHNT and CDR2 YYREEE (reference sequence). The CDR3 DNA reads as TGTGCCACCCGGGGAGCGGGAGACGTGTCCAATGAGCAGTTCTTC. Protein: CATRGAGDVSNEQFF. Full variable domain (rest looked up from reference TRBV5-4 and TRBJ2-1): ETGVTQSPTHLIKTRGQQVTLRCSSQSGHNTVSWYQQALGQGPQFIFQYYREEENGRGNFPPRFSGLQFPNYSSELNVNALELDDSALYLCATRGAGDVSNEQFFGPGTRLTVL.

This rearrangement joins TRBV27 to TRBJ2-3; 9 bases match TRBD2. V shed 8 bases, J shed 6 bases, and the junction held 12 bases outside the gene matches. The CDR3 loop spans 15 amino acids. Germline CDR1 reads MNHEY; CDR2 reads SMNVEV (reference sequence). CDR3 DNA sequence: TGTGCCAGCTATAGTTTAGCGGGAGAGGGGGATACGCAGTATTTT. Amino acids: CASYSLAGEGDTQYF.

The chain is built from TRBV4-2 and TRBJ2-5; possible D gene TRBD2, 6 bases. From germline, CDR1 is LGHNA and CDR2 YNFKEQ. The V end was cut by 3 bases, the J end by 1 base, with 15 bases between. The CDR3 spans 16 residues. CDR3 sequence reads: CASSQGTGSTQETQYF. In nucleotides, the CDR3 is TGTGCCAGCAGCCAGGGGACTGGGTCGACCCAAGAGACCCAGTACTTC.

V is TRBV15 and J is TRBJ2-1, with 9 bases matching TRBD1. This CDR3 has 15 residues. CDR1 and CDR2 from the germline V gene are LNHNV and YYDKDF (reference sequence). V trimming: 3 bases; J trimming: 5 bases; junction bases outside the gene matches: 5. The CDR3 reads CATSSSGTGNNEQFF. Here the CDR3 DNA reads TGTGCCACCAGCAGTTCCGGGACAGGGAACAATGAGCAGTTCTTC.

This clone showed up just a few times. The chain links TRBV6-1 to TRBJ1-2; TRBD1 matches 10 bases. Germline CDR1 MNHNS, CDR2 SASEGT. The CDR3 is made up of 13 amino acids. Germline trimming cut 1 base from V and 12 bases from J; bases unmatched to any gene: 5. CDR3 sequence reads: CASSEVPGQGNTF. As DNA, the CDR3 is TGTGCCAGCAGTGAAGTTCCGGGACAGGGGAACACCTTC.

The V gene is TRBV7-9, the J gene TRBJ1-2; tentative D call: TRBD1 (6 bases). The V end was cut by 5 bases, the J end by 8 bases, with 24 bases between. The CDR3 has 16 amino acids. The V gene's germline CDR1 is SEHNR and CDR2 FQNEAQ (reference sequence). CDR3: CASSTSRGTVTGGYTF. CDR3 DNA sequence: TGTGCCAGCAGCACCTCGAGGGGGACGGTAACAGGCGGCTACACCTTC.

This clone appeared a single time. The gene calls are TRBV29-1 and TRBJ2-3, with 9 positions matching TRBD1. Losses at the gene ends were 7 bases for V and 2 bases for J; bases not matched to a gene: 7. The CDR3 extends over 14 amino acids. Germline CDR1 and CDR2: SQVTM and ANQGSEA. The CDR3 DNA reads TGCAGCGCCGCGACAGGGGGGAACACAGATACGCAGTATTTT. Protein product: CSAATGGNTDTQYF.

The chain is built from TRBV9 and TRBJ1-1; possibly TRBD1 for D (5 bases). CDR1 SGDLS and CDR2 YYNGEE come from the germline V gene. V lost 0 bases to trimming and J lost 0 bases, with 15 bases between them. The CDR3 covers 17 residues. In nucleotides, the CDR3 is TGTGCCAGCAGCGTAGCCGTAACAGGTGCCCTGAACACTGAAGCTTTCTTT. This gives the protein CASSVAVTGALNTEAFF.

This clone was counted only a few times. The chain couples TRBV6-4 to TRBJ2-1; no reliable D call. Trimming shortened V by 4 bases and J by 5 bases, and 12 bases separated the two germline ends. CDR3 length: 14 residues. In germline, CDR1 is MRHNA, CDR2 SNTAGT. CDR3 sequence reads: CASSATPVHNEQFF. DNA for the CDR3: TGTGCCAGCAGTGCTACCCCGGTACACAATGAGCAGTTCTTC.

The count of this clone is one. The chain employs TRBV5-1 and TRBJ2-7; D uncertain. The CDR3 is made up of 13 amino acids. V lost 2 bases to trimming and J lost 3 bases, with 9 bases between them. Per germline, CDR1 SGHRS and CDR2 YFSETQ. In DNA, the CDR3 is TGCGCCAGCAGCTTACACAGCTACTACGAGCAGTACTTC. The encoded protein is CASSLHSYYEQYF.

CDR3 loop: CASSQDVVSGGTDTQYF. DNA of the CDR3: TGTGCCAGCAGCCAAGACGTAGTGTCGGGGGGCACAGATACGCAGTATTTT. V usage is TRBV4-2 and J usage is TRBJ2-3; tentatively, D is TRBD2 (6 bases). V was trimmed by 0 bases and J by 1 base, leaving 14 bases between them. The CDR3 totals 17 residues. Germline V lookup: CDR1 LGHNA, CDR2 YNFKEQ.

This sequence joins TRBV24-1 and TRBJ1-2; 9 bases are shared with TRBD1. The CDR3 is 14 amino acids. Germline CDR1 reads KGHDR; CDR2 reads SFDVKD. With 5 bases clipped from V and 2 bases from J, the junction kept 2 bases outside the gene matches. The CDR3 sequence: CATSVGQGNYGYTF. The CDR3 bases are TGTGCCACCAGTGTTGGACAGGGGAACTATGGCTACACCTTC.

This chain joins TRBV7-2 and TRBJ2-1; D is unresolved. V lost 1 base and J lost 10, with 11 bases in between. CDR3 length equals 13 residues. The germline V gene encodes CDR1 SGHTA and CDR2 FQGNSA. As DNA, the CDR3 is TGTGCCAGCAGCTTAGATCGCGCCAGGGAGCAGTTCTTC. As protein: CASSLDRAREQFF.

The gene calls are TRBV5-4 and TRBJ2-5, with D perhaps matching TRBD1 (6 bases). Trimming took off 3 bases at V and 5 bases at J, with 14 bases between the two ends. This CDR3 region has 14 residues. Looked up from germline, CDR1 is SGHNT and CDR2 is YYREEE (reference sequence). CDR3 loop: CASSSTQGGETQYF. In DNA form, the CDR3 reads TGTGCCAGCAGCTCGACACAGGGCGGGGAGACCCAGTACTTC.

The genes are TRBV2 and TRBJ2-5; D may be TRBD1 (5 bases). CDR1 is SNHLY and CDR2 is FYNNEI in the germline V gene. Trimming took 6 bases from V and 0 from J, leaving 11 bases between them. This CDR3 spans 14 amino acids. CDR3 loop: CASSADRNQETQYF. CDR3 nucleotide sequence: TGTGCCAGCAGCGCAGACAGAAACCAAGAGACCCAGTACTTC.

The chain is built from TRBV19 and TRBJ2-1; 10 nucleotides align to TRBD2. Germline CDR1 and CDR2: LNHDA and SQIVND (reference sequence). The V gene end was trimmed by 7 bases and the J gene end by 1 base; junction bases not matched to a gene: 22. The CDR3 loop spans 21 amino acids. The CDR3 nucleotides read TGTGCCAGTATCGGGGCCGCGGGAGCGGGAGGGTCTCCAGGTTCCTACAATGAGCAGTTCTTC. This codes for CASIGAAGAGGSPGSYNEQFF.

This chain joins TRBV9 and TRBJ2-1; TRBD2 matches at 10 bases. J was trimmed by 12 bases and V by 0 bases; bases with no gene match: 9. Germline V CDR1 and CDR2: SGDLS, YYNGEE. There are 15 residues in the CDR3. DNA for the CDR3: TGTGCCAGCAGCGTAGGAGGGACTAGCGACTTTGGGCAGTTCTTC. Translation gives CASSVGGTSDFGQFF.

The chain uses TRBV5-1 and TRBJ2-3; 7 bases agree with TRBD1. The CDR3 spans 15 residues. Losses at the gene ends were 5 bases for V and 2 bases for J; bases not matched to a gene: 8. The V gene's germline CDR1 is SGHRS and CDR2 YFSETQ. The CDR3 DNA is TGCGCCAGCAGTGAAGGGGGCCACCACACAGATACGCAGTATTTT. As protein: CASSEGGHHTDTQYF.